The 23 T cell receptor beta chains reported below all come from one sample, sequenced in a study of T cells in Graves' hyperthyroidism and ophthalmopathy. TCR beta CDR3 sequences were amplified from RNA transcripts. The HTBI primer set served for first-round RT-PCR of the TCR CDR3. Via MiXCR, TCRdb re-called the multiplex PCR reads, giving one row per CDR3 protein. The table records 250,000 to 300,000 distinct CDR3 sequences, approximately 14% of them present only once. Input material: blood. The origin of the receptors is a woman in her thirties or forties with Graves' hyperthyroidism that later progressed to Graves' ophthalmopathy.

This clonotype has at least ten counts. The chain is built from TRBV7-6 and TRBJ2-3; 8 bases line up with TRBD2. This CDR3 region has 17 residues. CDR1 and CDR2 (germline): SGHVS, FNYEAQ. V trimming: 4 bases; J trimming: 2 bases; junction bases outside the gene matches: 11. Here the CDR3 DNA reads TGTGCCAGCAGCTCCCTCCCCCCGGGAGGGCCCACAGATACGCAGTATTTT. Protein product: CASSSLPPGGPTDTQYF.

The chain has TRBV27 and TRBJ1-6; D ambiguous. The CDR3 runs 9 residues. Germline V gene lookup returns CDR1 MNHEY and CDR2 SMNVEV (reference sequence). V dropped 4 bases and J dropped 13 bases, with 2 bases sitting between them. The DNA of the CDR3 is TGTGCCAGCAGTTCCCCCCTCCACTTT. Translated: CASSSPLHF.

This clonotype was observed at least ten times. The chain carries TRBV4-1 and TRBJ2-7; D is perhaps TRBD2 (6 bases). Trimming removed 4 bases at V and 3 bases at J, with 16 bases between. This CDR3 is 15 amino acids long. CDR1 and CDR2 (germline): MGHRA, YSYEKL. The CDR3 sequence is CASSRLGLAVYEQYF. For the CDR3, the DNA is TGCGCCAGCAGCCGGCTGGGACTTGCAGTCTACGAGCAGTACTTC.

This clonotype was seen at least ten times. This chain connects TRBV15 to TRBJ2-1, with 10 bases lining up with TRBD2. The germline CDR1 and CDR2 sequences are LNHNV and YYDKDF (reference sequence). Unmatched junction bases numbered 6, after V lost 1 base and J lost 9 bases. This CDR3 contains 15 residues. CDR3 coding DNA: TGTGCCACCAGCAGAGGGCCTAGCGGGAGCACTGAGCAGTTCTTC. Translating it yields CATSRGPSGSTEQFF.

On this clonotype itself: This may arise from a read error, as a much more abundant clone is one base away. CDR3 nucleotide sequence: TGTGCCAGTAGGATTGAAACGGGCAACTCCTACAATGAGCAGTTCTTC. Its protein product is CASRIETGNSYNEQFF. This chain joins TRBV19 and TRBJ2-1; unclear D gene. This CDR3 is built from 16 residues. The ends were cut back, 6 bases at V and 0 bases at J, with 15 bases in the middle. Germline V gene lookup returns CDR1 LNHDA and CDR2 SQIVND (reference sequence).

This clonotype was observed at least ten times. V gene TRBV3-1 combines with J gene TRBJ2-5; 9 nucleotides agree with TRBD2. CDR1 is LGHDT, CDR2 YNNKEL, per germline (reference sequence). Trimming cost V 2 bases and J 5 bases; bases outside gene matches: 12. This CDR3 is built from 17 residues. CDR3 residues: CASSQRTSAIYRETQYF. DNA of the CDR3: TGTGCCAGCAGCCAAAGGACTAGCGCAATCTACCGGGAGACCCAGTACTTC.

The V call is TRBV2, the J call TRBJ2-2, with no clear D. The V gene lost 4 bases and the J gene lost 8 bases, with 11 bases spanning the gap. CDR1 is SNHLY, CDR2 FYNNEI, per germline. CDR3 size: 13 residues. CDR3 residues: CASSGQTLGELFF. DNA for the CDR3: TGTGCCAGCAGTGGCCAGACACTGGGGGAGCTGTTTTTT. Complete variable domain (other parts from reference TRBV2 and TRBJ2-2): EPEVTQTPSHQVTQMGQEVILRCVPISNHLYFYWYRQILGQKVEFLVSFYNNEISEKSEIFDDQFSVERPDGSNFTLKIRSTKLEDSAMYFCASSGQTLGELFFGEGSRLTVL.

This clonotype was recorded many times. This chain uses TRBV30 with TRBJ2-1, with D possibly being TRBD1 (6 bases). Deletions cut 3 bases from V and 1 base from J, with 10 bases between. The CDR3 sequence is 14 residues long. Per the germline V gene, CDR1 is GTSNPN and CDR2 is SVGIG (reference sequence). The DNA of the CDR3 is TGTGCCTGGAGAGCGGACAGTTCCTACAATGAGCAGTTCTTC. Protein: CAWRADSSYNEQFF.

This clonotype showed up just a few times. This chain connects TRBV3-1 to TRBJ2-1, with a weak D call TRBD2 (7 bases). The V end was cut by 5 bases, the J end by 4 bases, with 18 bases between. The germline gives CDR1 LGHDT, CDR2 YNNKEL (reference sequence). CDR3 size: 16 residues. CDR3 DNA sequence: TGTGCCAGCAGCTGGGGGGGGCGGGTTTCTTACAATGAGCAGTTCTTC. This translates into CASSWGGRVSYNEQFF.

This clonotype showed up many times. The chain employs TRBV12-3 or TRBV12-4 and TRBJ2-7; 9 bases align to TRBD1. This CDR3 comprises 14 residues. The junction had 8 bases not matched to a gene; V was cut back by 4 bases and J by 7 bases. Here the CDR3 DNA reads TGTGCCAGCAGTTGGGACAGGGCCCCTGGGGAGCAGTACTTC. It specifies CASSWDRAPGEQYF.

The V call is TRBV29-1, the J call TRBJ1-2; no definite D call. V was pared by 4 bases and J by 3 bases, with 9 bases between. The CDR3 sequence is 12 residues long. The germline V gene has CDR1 SQVTM and CDR2 ANQGSEA. CDR3 DNA sequence: TGCAGCGTTGCTTCAGGTGACTATGGCTACACCTTC. It translates to CSVASGDYGYTF.

This clonotype was recorded once. V usage is TRBV30 and J usage is TRBJ1-2; a weak D match, TRBD1 (5 bases). This CDR3 spans 16 amino acids. V lost 5 bases to trimming and J lost 0 bases, with 19 bases between them. The germline V gene has CDR1 GTSNPN and CDR2 SVGIG (reference sequence). The DNA of the CDR3 is TGTGCCTGGCGCCTGGGGGGGGGGGGGTCTAACTATGGCTACACCTTC. Its translation: CAWRLGGGGSNYGYTF.

This clonotype was picked up many times. V is TRBV20-1 and J is TRBJ2-3; D is undetermined. CDR3 length: 16 amino acids. Trimming pared 2 bases from V and 0 bases from J, leaving 15 bases between. Germline V gene lookup returns CDR1 DFQATT and CDR2 SNEGSKA (reference sequence). The CDR3 loop is CSARNLAFSSTDTQYF. The CDR3 DNA sequence: TGCAGTGCTAGAAATCTGGCGTTCTCTAGCACAGATACGCAGTATTTT.

This chain joins TRBV28 and TRBJ1-1; 10 nucleotides align to TRBD1. Germline CDR1 is MDHEN and CDR2 is SYDVKM. The CDR3 runs 16 residues. V lost 4 bases to trimming and J lost 6 bases; unmatched junction nucleotides: 11. The CDR3 loop is CASSSSVGTGVPEAFF. Here the CDR3 DNA reads TGTGCCAGCAGTTCCTCCGTCGGGACAGGGGTACCTGAAGCTTTCTTT.

V is TRBV11-2 and J is TRBJ2-1; 8 nucleotides align to TRBD2. CDR3 length: 18 amino acids. The J segment lost 5 bases and the V segment lost 5 bases, leaving 17 bases of the junction unmatched. Per the germline V gene, CDR1 is SGHAT and CDR2 is FQNNGV. The CDR3 sequence is CASSRFSIGGRSHNEQFF. Here the CDR3 DNA reads TGTGCCAGCAGCCGTTTCTCCATCGGCGGGAGGTCCCACAATGAGCAGTTCTTC.

The V call is TRBV7-6, the J call TRBJ2-1, with D perhaps assigned TRBD1 or TRBD2 (6 bases each). In germline, CDR1 is SGHVS, CDR2 FNYEAQ. This CDR3 has 15 amino acids. V lost 2 bases, J lost 9 bases, and 17 bases lay in between. CDR3 region: CASSLKGGVSFEQFF. The CDR3 DNA reads TGTGCCAGCAGCTTAAAGGGGGGTGTATCATTTGAGCAGTTCTTC.

This clonotype was seen at least ten times. This chain joins TRBV10-3 and TRBJ2-1; 10 nucleotides agree with TRBD2. Germline V CDR1 and CDR2: ENHRY, SYGVKD. Germline trimming cut 2 bases from V and 10 bases from J; bases unmatched to any gene: 14. The CDR3 consists of 17 residues. CDR3 sequence (DNA): TGTGCCATCAGTGAGACCTCTAGCGGGAGTAGACCGTTCGAGCAGTTCTTC. This codes for CAISETSSGSRPFEQFF.

A few counts support this clonotype. One base away lies a much larger clone, so this may be a sequencing read error. This rearrangement joins TRBV2 to TRBJ1-1; TRBD1 matches at 10 bases. The CDR3 extends over 14 amino acids. Germline V CDR1 and CDR2: SNHLY, FYNNEI. The CDR3 loop reads CASRSGTGVTGAFF. CDR3 sequence (DNA): TGTGCCAGCAGGTCCGGGACAGGGGTCACTGGAGCTTTCTTT.

V and J are TRBV19 and TRBJ2-1; perhaps TRBD2 as D (6 bases). Per germline, CDR1 LNHDA and CDR2 SQIVND (reference sequence). This CDR3 has 14 amino acids. V lost 6 bases to trimming and J lost 9 bases, with 18 bases between them. The DNA of the CDR3 is TGTGCCAGTAGGGTAGGGACTGTCAACGGTGAGCAGTTCTTC. Amino acid sequence: CASRVGTVNGEQFF.

This clonotype was observed many times. The V and J genes are TRBV10-3 and TRBJ2-3, with TRBD1 matching over 7 bases. Germline V gives CDR1 ENHRY, CDR2 SYGVKD. The CDR3 covers 14 residues. J lost 2 bases, V lost 10 bases, and 9 bases had no gene match. The CDR3 sequence: CATKTGTTTDTQYF. The CDR3 DNA reads TGTGCCACTAAGACAGGGACCACCACAGATACGCAGTATTTT.

This clonotype was seen a handful of times. Without the conserved terminal phenylalanine or tryptophan, this CDR3 likely stems from a read error. The genes are TRBV5-6 and TRBJ2-5, with TRBD1 matching 7 bases. This CDR3 is built from 14 residues. Germline lookup yields CDR1 SGHDT and CDR2 YYEEEE. The CDR3 nucleotides are TGTGCCAACAGCTTGACAGGGCGGCAAGAGACCCAGTACCTC. Protein: CANSLTGRQETQYL.

V gene TRBV7-9 combines with J gene TRBJ2-7, with no clear D. The CDR3 spans 13 residues. Germline V gene sequence: CDR1 SEHNR, CDR2 FQNEAQ (reference sequence). V was cut by 4 bases and J by 3 bases, with 10 bases left in between. CDR3 bases: TGTGCCAGCAGCTCAACCGCTCGCTACGAGCAGTACTTC. Translation: CASSSTARYEQYF. The variable domain in full, completed from reference TRBV7-9 and TRBJ2-7, reads DTGVSQNPRHKITKRGQNVTFRCDPISEHNRLYWYRQTLGQGPEFLTYFQNEAQLEKSRLLSDRFSAERPKGSFSTLEIQRTEQGDSAMYLCASSSTARYEQYFGPGTRLTVT.

This clonotype has ten or more counts. The chain links TRBV6-1 to TRBJ2-7, with 7 positions matching TRBD1. J lost 0 bases, V lost 5 bases, and 13 bases had no gene match. This CDR3 contains 17 residues. Germline CDR1 MNHNS, CDR2 SASEGT. CDR3 sequence: CASSSGPLDRISYEQYF. The DNA for the CDR3 is TGTGCCAGCAGTTCAGGACCCTTGGACAGGATCTCCTACGAGCAGTACTTC.